This entry lists 5 T cell receptor beta chains sequenced from one sample in a study of blood T cell repertoires in COVID-19 (dated by TCRdb to 2018 to 2020). Library generation was performed with the immunoSEQ multiplex PCR assay. TCRdb provides this immuneACCESS table in a form limited to in-frame rearrangements. Some clones are lacking; in checked studies, under half of them reflect an unresolved V gene, and why the rest are absent is not known. Here the sample has about 440,000 clones; roughly 85% occur a single time. The ten largest make up under 2.5% of the sample. Sequenced input: PBMCs or T cells enriched from blood (not recorded which). The receptors here all came from a woman under 30 with acute COVID-19.

The CDR3 DNA reads TGTGCCAGCAGCTCAACAGGGGTTACTGAAGCTTTCTTT. It codes for CASSSTGVTEAFF. The V call is TRBV12-3 or TRBV12-4, the J call TRBJ1-1; TRBD1 aligns across 7 bases. J was trimmed by 5 bases and V by 6 bases; bases with no gene match: 6. CDR3 length: 13 amino acids.

The rearrangement uses TRBV27 and TRBJ2-6; D gene ambiguous. The CDR3 has 15 residues. V lost 6 bases to trimming and J lost 4 bases, with 13 bases between them. CDR1 and CDR2 (germline): MNHEY, SMNVEV (reference sequence). Here the CDR3 reads CASRKESSGANVLTF. As DNA, the CDR3 is TGTGCCAGCAGAAAAGAAAGCTCAGGGGCCAACGTCCTGACTTTC.

This clone appeared a single time. The chain carries TRBV18 and TRBJ2-4, with a tentative D call TRBD1 (6 bases). V lost 4 bases to trimming and J lost 8 bases, with 15 bases between them. This CDR3 is built from 14 residues. Germline CDR1 KGHSH, CDR2 LQKENI. CDR3 coding DNA: TGTGCCAGCTCACATCCGCAGGGGATGGACATTCAGTACTTC. It translates to CASSHPQGMDIQYF.

This chain joins TRBV3-1 (or the pseudogene TRBV3-2) and TRBJ1-5, with D tentatively TRBD1 (6 bases). The CDR3 covers 15 residues. CDR1 and CDR2 (germline): LGHDT, YNNKEL (reference sequence). Trimming stripped 4 bases from V and 1 base from J, with 11 bases between. The CDR3 DNA sequence: TGTGCCAGCAGCCGGGGGGGCGGGAGCAATCAGCCCCAGCATTTT. It translates to CASSRGGGSNQPQHF.

The chain couples TRBV7-8 to TRBJ2-5; D is undetermined. The CDR3 is made up of 15 amino acids. With 5 bases removed from V and 5 bases from J, the gap between germline ends came to 18 bases. Germline CDR1 reads SGHVS; CDR2 reads FQNEAQ. DNA for the CDR3: TGTGCCAGCAGCCCCTTCCCGCCGATCGGGGAGACCCAGTACTTC. This gives the protein CASSPFPPIGETQYF.